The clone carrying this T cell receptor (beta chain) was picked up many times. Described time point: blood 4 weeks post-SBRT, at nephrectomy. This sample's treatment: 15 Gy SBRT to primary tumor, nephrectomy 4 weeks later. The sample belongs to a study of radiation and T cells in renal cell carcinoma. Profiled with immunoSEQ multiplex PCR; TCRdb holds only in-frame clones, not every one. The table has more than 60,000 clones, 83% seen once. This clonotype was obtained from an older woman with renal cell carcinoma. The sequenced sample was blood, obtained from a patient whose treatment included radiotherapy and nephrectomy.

The CDR3 coding sequence is TGTGCCAGCAGCCATCGACAAGTCTCCTACGAGCAGTACTTC. Residues: CASSHRQVSYEQYF. V gene TRBV7-9 combines with J gene TRBJ2-7; D is uncertain. CDR3 length equals 14 residues. With 5 bases removed from V and 0 bases from J, the gap between germline ends came to 11 bases. Germline V gives CDR1 SEHNR, CDR2 FQNEAQ (reference sequence). Supplemented by reference TRBV7-9 and TRBJ2-7, the full variable domain reads DTGVSQNPRHKITKRGQNVTFRCDPISEHNRLYWYRQTLGQGPEFLTYFQNEAQLEKSRLLSDRFSAERPKGSFSTLEIQRTEQGDSAMYLCASSHRQVSYEQYFGPGTRLTVT.